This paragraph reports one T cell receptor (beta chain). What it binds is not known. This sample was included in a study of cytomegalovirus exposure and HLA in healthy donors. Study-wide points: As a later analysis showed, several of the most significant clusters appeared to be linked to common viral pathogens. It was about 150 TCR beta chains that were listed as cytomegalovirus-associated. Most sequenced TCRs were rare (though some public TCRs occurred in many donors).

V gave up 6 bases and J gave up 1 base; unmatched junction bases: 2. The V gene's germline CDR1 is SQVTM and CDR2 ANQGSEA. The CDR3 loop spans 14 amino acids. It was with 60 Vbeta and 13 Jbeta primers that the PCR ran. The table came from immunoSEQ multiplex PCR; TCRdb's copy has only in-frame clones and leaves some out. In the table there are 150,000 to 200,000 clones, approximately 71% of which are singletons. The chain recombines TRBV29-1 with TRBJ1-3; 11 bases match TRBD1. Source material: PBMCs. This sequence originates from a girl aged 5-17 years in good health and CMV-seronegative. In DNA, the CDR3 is TGCAGCGTGGGGACAGGGGGATCTGGAAACACCATATATTTT. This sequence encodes CSVGTGGSGNTIYF.